This T cell receptor (beta chain) was captured by sequencing in a study of T cell repertoires in cytomegalovirus infection. The wider study: CMV infection together with matching HLA type was indicated by public TCR beta signatures.

On this clonotype itself: Its antigen is not known.

One entry per CDR3 protein results from TCRdb running MiXCR on the reads. The sample holds roughly 920,000 distinct CDR3 sequences; about a third are singletons and the top ten take around an eighth. The CDR3 runs to 14 residues. CDR1 and CDR2 from the germline V gene are MGHRA and YSYEKL. Trimming removed 1 base at V and 5 bases at J, with 11 bases between. Study-level results: HLA-C-restricted CMV-specific TCR beta clonotypes prevailed in the ex vivo response.

Sequencing used cultured CD8+ T cells from PBMCs, obtained from culture after CMV antigen stimulation. The chain links TRBV4-1 to TRBJ2-5; unclear D gene. This TCR came from a human donor in good health (CMV status not recorded). Some clones in this sample may be carry-over from other donors' samples. CDR3 nucleotides: TGCGCCAGCAGCCAAGTGGGAAGTGGTGAGACCCAGTACTTC. It is translated as CASSQVGSGETQYF.